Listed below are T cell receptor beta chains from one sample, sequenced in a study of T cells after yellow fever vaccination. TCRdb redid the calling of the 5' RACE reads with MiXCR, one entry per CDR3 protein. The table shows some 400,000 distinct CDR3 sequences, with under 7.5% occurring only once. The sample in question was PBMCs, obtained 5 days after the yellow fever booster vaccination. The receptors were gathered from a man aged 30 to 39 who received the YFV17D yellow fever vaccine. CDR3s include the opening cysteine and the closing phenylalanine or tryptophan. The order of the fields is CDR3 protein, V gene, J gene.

cdr3_aa: CASSQWTRPSSYNEQFF; v_call: TRBV14; j_call: TRBJ2-1
cdr3_aa: CASSLGVAGNYEQYF; v_call: TRBV5-1; j_call: TRBJ2-7
cdr3_aa: CASSSDRGQETQYF; v_call: TRBV19; j_call: TRBJ2-5
cdr3_aa: CASSLSSGQETQYF; v_call: TRBV7-2; j_call: TRBJ2-5
cdr3_aa: CATSDSPGASGGELFF; v_call: TRBV24-1; j_call: TRBJ2-2
cdr3_aa: CASSHSYSGRSYEQYF; v_call: TRBV4-3; j_call: TRBJ2-7
cdr3_aa: CASSESGRGWEQYF; v_call: TRBV10-1; j_call: TRBJ2-7
cdr3_aa: CASSHRGQDGYTF; v_call: TRBV6-2/TRBV6-3; j_call: TRBJ1-2
cdr3_aa: CSATPGTGGEKLFF; v_call: TRBV20-1; j_call: TRBJ1-4
cdr3_aa: CASSLELGSPSYEQYF; v_call: TRBV5-1; j_call: TRBJ2-7
cdr3_aa: CASSDGPSSYEQYF; v_call: TRBV9; j_call: TRBJ2-7
cdr3_aa: CASSGGLSNEQFF; v_call: TRBV5-5; j_call: TRBJ2-1
cdr3_aa: CSVDMAVKETQYF; v_call: TRBV29-1; j_call: TRBJ2-5
cdr3_aa: CASGQFYNEQFF; v_call: TRBV28; j_call: TRBJ2-1
cdr3_aa: CASSAFGTGKETQYF; v_call: TRBV9; j_call: TRBJ2-5
cdr3_aa: CASSEAYTGTGIYGYTF; v_call: TRBV6-1; j_call: TRBJ1-2
cdr3_aa: CSARASGSWGATDTQYF; v_call: TRBV20-1; j_call: TRBJ2-3
cdr3_aa: CASSLRGSDSPLHF; v_call: TRBV5-1; j_call: TRBJ1-6
cdr3_aa: CASSIKPGGDYEQYF; v_call: TRBV19; j_call: TRBJ2-7
cdr3_aa: CASSPEKLHGYTF; v_call: TRBV18; j_call: TRBJ1-2
cdr3_aa: CAISESRLAEAYEQYF; v_call: TRBV10-3; j_call: TRBJ2-7
cdr3_aa: CSVAVGGFSYF; v_call: TRBV29-1; j_call: TRBJ2-7
cdr3_aa: CASSFRRDVTDTQYF; v_call: TRBV7-2; j_call: TRBJ2-3
cdr3_aa: CASSLWDREQPQHF; v_call: TRBV28; j_call: TRBJ1-5
cdr3_aa: CASSLALATSSYNEQFF; v_call: TRBV7-6; j_call: TRBJ2-1
cdr3_aa: CASSGGREGEQFF; v_call: TRBV23-1; j_call: TRBJ2-1
cdr3_aa: CASSTHLAASTDTQYF; v_call: TRBV7-2; j_call: TRBJ2-3